The rows below give T cell receptor beta chains drawn from one sample of a study of Tregs in tolerant kidney transplant recipients. Produced via immunoSEQ multiplex PCR; TCRdb's table is partial and in-frame only. This sample yields about 110,000 clones, of which almost 90% are seen a single time; around 0.35% belongs to the top ten. Sample: CD4+ T cells from blood, taken before the transplant. Every receptor here comes from a human donor who received a combined kidney and bone marrow transplant. CDR3s include the opening cysteine and the closing phenylalanine or tryptophan. Not every row has a clone size; where given, it reads once, few, many or a size class.

CDR3,J,size,V
CASSTGGSGNTIYF,TRBJ1-3,-,TRBV6-1
CASSQIGTAYSPLHF,TRBJ1-6,-,TRBV14
CASSAYQETQYF,TRBJ2-5,-,TRBV7-2
CASGLAGNTEAFF,TRBJ1-1,-,TRBV12-5
CASSRAGRTGFFQNYGYTF,TRBJ1-2,once,TRBV18
CASSAVVGPGENYGYTF,TRBJ1-2,-,TRBV28
CASSGDRGFTGELFF,TRBJ2-2,once,TRBV28
CASSLVGLAGGDEQFF,TRBJ2-1,-,TRBV5-5
CASSSSGGYNEQFF,TRBJ2-1,-,TRBV5-4
CATQGRIGADTEAFF,TRBJ1-1,once,TRBV10-3
CASSPGQWNTEAFF,TRBJ1-1,-,TRBV28
CASMRGPSYEQYF,TRBJ2-7,-,TRBV19
CASSFSDSASGNTIYF,TRBJ1-3,-,TRBV7-2
CASSYGGQGYGYTF,TRBJ1-2,-,TRBV6-6
CASSPGGEAFF,TRBJ1-1,-,TRBV4-1
CASREDRTNTEAFF,TRBJ1-1,once,TRBV2
CASRGQGPYEQYF,TRBJ2-7,-,TRBV7-2
CASSFGGRAGELFF,TRBJ2-2,-,TRBV5-1
CSVGTGMHQPQHF,TRBJ1-5,-,TRBV29-1
CASSLGPGAETQYF,TRBJ2-5,-,TRBV5-5
CASSSYGGQETQYF,TRBJ2-5,-,TRBV5-1
CASSLGVSVPRRNEQFF,TRBJ2-1,-,TRBV7-9
CASSIAASGQETQYF,TRBJ2-5,-,TRBV19
CASSISGGYQETQYF,TRBJ2-5,-,TRBV6-5
CASRRDRAYEQYF,TRBJ2-7,-,TRBV5-6
CAWSVLGQANEKLFF,TRBJ1-4,-,TRBV30
CASRDAGSGNTIYF,TRBJ1-3,-,TRBV2
CASSVGGPLNEQYF,TRBJ2-7,-,TRBV9
CASSRRVLTEAFF,TRBJ1-1,-,TRBV19
CASSSVTDTQYF,TRBJ2-3,-,TRBV13
CASSFSGGANNEQFF,TRBJ2-1,-,TRBV7-2
CASSPTGLSGNTIYF,TRBJ1-3,-,TRBV18
CASSEVGGGDEQYF,TRBJ2-7,-,TRBV9
CASSARGGRETQYF,TRBJ2-5,-,TRBV14
CATSRTSGVGETQYF,TRBJ2-5,-,TRBV15
CASSLGSGLDTQYF,TRBJ2-3,-,TRBV2